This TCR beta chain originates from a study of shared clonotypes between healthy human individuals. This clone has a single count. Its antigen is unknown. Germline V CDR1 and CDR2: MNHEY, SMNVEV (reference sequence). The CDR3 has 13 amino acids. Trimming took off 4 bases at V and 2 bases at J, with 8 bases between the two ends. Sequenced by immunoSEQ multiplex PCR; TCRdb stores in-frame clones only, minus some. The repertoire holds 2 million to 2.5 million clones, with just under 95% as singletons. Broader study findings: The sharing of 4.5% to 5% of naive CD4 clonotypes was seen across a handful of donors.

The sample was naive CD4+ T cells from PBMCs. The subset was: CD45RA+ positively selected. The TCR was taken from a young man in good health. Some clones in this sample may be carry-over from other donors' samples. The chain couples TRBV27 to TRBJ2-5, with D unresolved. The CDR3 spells CASSYWGQETQYF. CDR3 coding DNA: TGTGCCAGCAGTTACTGGGGTCAAGAGACCCAGTACTTC.